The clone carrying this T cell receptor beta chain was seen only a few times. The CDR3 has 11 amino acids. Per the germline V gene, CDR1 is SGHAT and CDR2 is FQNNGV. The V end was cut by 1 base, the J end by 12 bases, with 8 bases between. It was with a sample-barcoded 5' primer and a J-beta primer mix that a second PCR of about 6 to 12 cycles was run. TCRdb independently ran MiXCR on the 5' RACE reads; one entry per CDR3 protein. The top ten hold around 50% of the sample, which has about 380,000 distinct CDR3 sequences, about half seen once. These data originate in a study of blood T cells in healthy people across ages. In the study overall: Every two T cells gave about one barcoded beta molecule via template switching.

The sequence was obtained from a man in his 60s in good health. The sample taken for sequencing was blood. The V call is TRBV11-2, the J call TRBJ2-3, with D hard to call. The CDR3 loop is CASSLGPVQYF. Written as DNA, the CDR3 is TGTGCCAGCAGCTTAGGGCCCGTCCAGTATTTT.